The 29 T cell receptor beta chains presented below share a single source sample, sequenced in a study of cytotoxic CD8 clonotypes in ibrutinib-treated CLL. Using immunoSEQ multiplex PCR, the repertoire was profiled, and TCRdb retains in-frame clones only, with some absent. Of approximately 92,000 clones in the sample, roughly 80% were seen once. Here the sequenced sample was PBMCs, taken after 24 months of ibrutinib treatment. The receptors shown here come from a human donor with chronic lymphocytic leukemia.

This clone was recorded a few times. V and J are TRBV5-1 and TRBJ1-2, with 11 bases lining up with TRBD1. The CDR3 runs to 15 residues. Germline assignment: CDR1 SGHRS and CDR2 YFSETQ. J was trimmed by 4 bases and V by 4 bases; bases with no gene match: 6. CDR3 coding DNA: TGCGCCAGCAGCCCTTGGACAGGGGGCGGCTATGGCTACACCTTC. Encoded protein: CASSPWTGGGYGYTF.

The genes are TRBV6-1 and TRBJ2-3; TRBD1 matches 12 bases. Trimming removed 6 bases from V and 6 bases from J; junction bases left unmatched: 7. The CDR3 loop spans 15 amino acids. The germline CDR1 and CDR2 sequences are MNHNS and SASEGT. The CDR3 nucleotides read TGTGCCAGCAGAACCGGGACAGGGGGCTGGGATACGCAGTATTTT. Amino acid sequence: CASRTGTGGWDTQYF.

This rearrangement joins TRBV6-1 to TRBJ2-6, with 7 bases identical to TRBD2. CDR1 is MNHNS and CDR2 is SASEGT in the germline V gene. V was clipped by 10 bases and J by 4 bases; unmatched bases: 4. This CDR3 region has 13 residues. The CDR3 sequence: CATLATGANVLTF. CDR3 in DNA: TGTGCCACACTAGCGACGGGGGCCAACGTCCTGACTTTC.

CDR3 loop: CASNLGSGPLFF. DNA of the CDR3: TGTGCCAGCAACCTCGGATCGGGGCCGCTGTTTTTT. This chain links TRBV28 with TRBJ2-2, with D perhaps given as TRBD1 or TRBD2 (5 bases each). This CDR3 has 12 residues. Germline assignment: CDR1 MDHEN and CDR2 SYDVKM. V lost 7 bases and J lost 13, with 16 bases in between. Full variable domain (rest looked up from reference TRBV28 and TRBJ2-2): DVKVTQSSRYLVKRTGEKVFLECVQDMDHENMFWYRQDPGLGLRLIYFSYDVKMKEKGDIPEGYSVSREKKERFSLILESASTNQTSMYLCASNLGSGPLFFGEGSRLTVL.

The J gene is TRBJ1-2, the V gene TRBV28; D gene uncertain. CDR1 is MDHEN and CDR2 is SYDVKM in the germline V gene. The V end was cut by 6 bases, the J end by 6 bases, with 20 bases between. CDR3 length equals 15 residues. In DNA form, the CDR3 reads TGTGCCAGCAGCCCCCCCGTAAACGGACGTGATGGCTACACCTTC. Translated, it gives CASSPPVNGRDGYTF.

This chain joins TRBV11-2 and TRBJ2-5; 15 bases are shared with TRBD2. The V gene's germline CDR1 is SGHAT and CDR2 FQNNGV. The CDR3 consists of 17 residues. V was pared by 2 bases and J by 2 bases, with 3 bases of the junction left unmatched. The CDR3 loop reads CASSLWGTSGRQETQYF. In nucleotides, the CDR3 is TGTGCCAGCAGCTTATGGGGGACTAGCGGGAGGCAAGAGACCCAGTACTTC.

The V call is TRBV5-1, the J call TRBJ1-1; D may be TRBD1 (5 bases). With 0 bases removed from V and 0 bases from J, the gap between germline ends came to 21 bases. This CDR3 spans 19 amino acids. The V gene's germline CDR1 is SGHRS and CDR2 YFSETQ. Here the CDR3 DNA reads TGCGCCAGCAGCTTGGCCTGGGGCAGGGAGGTCACAATGAACACTGAAGCTTTCTTT. Protein product: CASSLAWGREVTMNTEAFF.

This clone was detected once. The rearrangement joins TRBV15 to TRBJ2-1; D is perhaps TRBD1 (6 bases). In germline, CDR1 is LNHNV, CDR2 YYDKDF (reference sequence). Trimming shortened V by 3 bases and J by 5 bases, and 11 bases separated the two germline ends. The CDR3 loop spans 14 amino acids. The CDR3 nucleotides are TGTGCCACCAGCAGCGGGGACATCAACAATGAGCAGTTCTTC. As protein: CATSSGDINNEQFF.

V and J are TRBV5-8 and TRBJ2-6, with unresolved D. Between the trimmed V and J ends, which lost 4 bases and 2 bases, there was a span of 10 bases. The length of the CDR3 is 15 residues. Per germline, CDR1 SGHTS and CDR2 YDEGEE. CDR3 region: CASSDTDTGANVLTF. The CDR3 nucleotides are TGTGCCAGCAGCGACACGGATACTGGGGCCAACGTCCTGACTTTC.

This clone was seen more than once but under ten times. This chain connects TRBV10-3 to TRBJ1-5; possible D gene TRBD1, 6 bases. Trimming removed 4 bases from V and 1 base from J, with 11 bases in between. CDR1 is ENHRY, CDR2 SYGVKD, per germline. The CDR3 has 15 residues. The CDR3 sequence: CAISAGAESNQPQHF. The CDR3 DNA sequence: TGTGCCATCAGTGCAGGGGCTGAGAGCAATCAGCCCCAGCATTTT.

The rearrangement uses TRBV14 and TRBJ2-7; possibly TRBD2 for D (6 bases). Per germline, CDR1 SGHDN and CDR2 FVKESK. CDR3 length: 14 residues. V lost 4 bases and J lost 6, with 16 bases in between. The CDR3 spells CASSPTRGMAEQYF. The CDR3 coding sequence is TGTGCCAGCAGCCCTACCCGGGGGATGGCCGAGCAGTACTTC.

CDR3 protein: CASWGPNTDTQYF. CDR3 DNA sequence: TGTGCCAGCTGGGGCCCCAACACAGATACGCAGTATTTT. The chain joins TRBV21-1 to TRBJ2-3; the table's D call, TRBD1, has no DNA check behind it. TRBV21-1 is designated a pseudogene. This CDR3 spans 13 amino acids.

The V call is TRBV27, the J call TRBJ2-2, with D tentatively TRBD2 (7 bases). Germline CDR1 MNHEY, CDR2 SMNVEV (reference sequence). V was shortened by 5 bases and J by 5 bases, with 21 bases between the two germline ends. CDR3 length: 17 amino acids. CDR3 sequence: CASSQSLGGGSTGELFF. Here the CDR3 DNA reads TGTGCCAGCAGTCAATCCCTGGGAGGGGGATCGACCGGGGAGCTGTTTTTT.

A few counts support this clone. The chain recombines TRBV7-8 with TRBJ2-7; perhaps TRBD2 as D (5 bases). CDR3 length: 13 amino acids. Germline assignment: CDR1 SGHVS and CDR2 FQNEAQ. The V end lost 3 bases, the J end lost 3 bases, and 9 bases lay between the germline ends. CDR3 bases: TGTGCCAGCAGCTTGACGGAGGACTACGAGCAGTACTTC. Residues: CASSLTEDYEQYF.

This chain joins TRBV19 and TRBJ2-6, with 8 bases identical to TRBD1. The V gene end was trimmed by 5 bases and the J gene end by 2 bases; junction bases not matched to a gene: 5. Germline V lookup: CDR1 LNHDA, CDR2 SQIVND (reference sequence). CDR3 length equals 16 residues. This CDR3 reads CASSFTGGPGANVLTF. In DNA, the CDR3 is TGTGCCAGTAGTTTCACAGGGGGGCCTGGGGCCAACGTCCTGACTTTC. Combining the CDR3 with reference TRBV19 and TRBJ2-6 gives the whole variable domain DGGITQSPKYLFRKEGQNVTLSCEQNLNHDAMYWYRQDPGQGLRLIYYSQIVNDFQKGDIAEGYSVSREKKESFPLTVTSAQKNPTAFYLCASSFTGGPGANVLTFGAGSRLTVL.

The genes are TRBV9 and TRBJ2-3; TRBD1 matches at 9 bases. The trim removed 0 bases at V and 2 bases at J, leaving 1 base unmatched. Germline V gene sequence: CDR1 SGDLS, CDR2 YYNGEE. The CDR3 loop spans 15 amino acids. This chain's CDR3 is CASSVGTGATDTQYF. The CDR3 DNA reads as TGTGCCAGCAGCGTAGGGACAGGGGCCACAGATACGCAGTATTTT.

The chain is built from TRBV7-6 and TRBJ1-4; D is possibly TRBD1 (5 bases). The CDR3 is 14 residues long. Per germline, CDR1 SGHVS and CDR2 FNYEAQ. The V end was cut by 5 bases, the J end by 10 bases, with 17 bases between. CDR3: CASSRGVPPGKLFF. CDR3 nucleotide sequence: TGTGCCAGCAGCAGAGGGGTTCCCCCTGGAAAACTGTTTTTT. Using reference TRBV7-6 and TRBJ1-4 for the parts outside the CDR3, the full variable domain is GAGVSQSPRYKVTKRGQDVALRCDPISGHVSLYWYRQALGQGPEFLTYFNYEAQQDKSGLPNDRFSAERPEGSISTLTIQRTEQRDSAMYRCASSRGVPPGKLFFGSGTQLSVL.

V is TRBV6-1 and J is TRBJ2-7; 11 positions match TRBD2. The CDR3 has 16 residues. The V gene end was trimmed by 3 bases and the J gene end by 0 bases; junction bases not matched to a gene: 4. Looked up from germline, CDR1 is MNHNS and CDR2 is SASEGT. The CDR3 DNA reads as TGTGCCAGCAGTGAGCCTAGCGGGAGGCCCTCCTACGAGCAGTACTTC. Amino acid sequence: CASSEPSGRPSYEQYF.

V is TRBV18 and J is TRBJ2-1; 9 bases agree with TRBD2. This CDR3 spans 13 amino acids. Germline CDR1 is KGHSH and CDR2 is LQKENI. J gave up 8 bases and V 5 bases, and 4 bases lay outside the gene matches. The CDR3 DNA reads TGTGCCAGCTCATCGCTAGCGGGATATGAGCAGTTCTTC. Its protein is CASSSLAGYEQFF.

This clone turned up a few times. V gene TRBV11-2 combines with J gene TRBJ1-1; D gene ambiguous. The V end lost 0 bases, the J end lost 6 bases, and 11 bases lay between the germline ends. CDR3 length equals 14 residues. In germline, CDR1 is SGHAT, CDR2 FQNNGV. The CDR3 protein is CASSLEGRPSEAFF. Written as DNA, the CDR3 is TGTGCCAGCAGCTTAGAAGGCAGGCCGTCTGAAGCTTTCTTT.

The chain has TRBV7-2 and TRBJ2-2, with D tentatively TRBD1 (5 bases). Germline lookup yields CDR1 SGHTA and CDR2 FQGNSA. The CDR3 totals 15 residues. Trimming stripped 5 bases from V and 5 bases from J, with 15 bases between. The CDR3 here is CASSQRQGHTGELFF. Written as DNA, the CDR3 is TGTGCCAGCAGCCAAAGGCAAGGACATACCGGGGAGCTGTTTTTT.

V is TRBV18 and J is TRBJ1-2; 10 nucleotides match TRBD1. The CDR3 consists of 16 residues. Germline V gene data show CDR1 as KGHSH and CDR2 as LQKENI. Losses at the gene ends were 6 bases for V and 4 bases for J; bases not matched to a gene: 11. The CDR3 protein is CASSLRDRGQGYGYTF. The CDR3 DNA reads as TGTGCCAGCTCGCTACGGGACAGGGGCCAGGGCTATGGCTACACCTTC.

The chain is built from TRBV27 and TRBJ2-7; D unresolved. Germline CDR1 and CDR2: MNHEY and SMNVEV (reference sequence). The ends were cut back, 5 bases at V and 2 bases at J, with 13 bases in the middle. The CDR3 has 14 amino acids. The DNA of the CDR3 is TGTGCCAGCAGTGCCACGGGCAGTCCCTACGAGCAGTACTTC. Translating gives CASSATGSPYEQYF.

The chain is built from TRBV7-6 and TRBJ1-4; D might be TRBD1 (5 bases). The CDR3 loop spans 15 amino acids. V lost 3 bases, J lost 8 bases, and 16 bases lay in between. In germline, CDR1 is SGHVS, CDR2 FNYEAQ. This chain's CDR3 is CASSFTGRSGEKLFF. CDR3 nucleotide sequence: TGTGCCAGCAGCTTTACAGGCCGATCTGGGGAAAAACTGTTTTTT.

The CDR3 DNA is TGCGCCAGCAGCTTGGTAGGGGGGAGAGACACAGATACGCAGTATTTT. Translated, it gives CASSLVGGRDTDTQYF. V usage is TRBV5-1 and J usage is TRBJ2-3; D possibly matches TRBD1 or TRBD2 (6 bases each). Trimming left V 0 bases short and J 2 bases short, with 13 bases between. The length of the CDR3 is 16 residues. CDR1 is SGHRS, CDR2 YFSETQ, per germline. Full variable domain (outside the CDR3, taken from reference TRBV5-1 and TRBJ2-3): KAGVTQTPRYLIKTRGQQVTLSCSPISGHRSVSWYQQTPGQGLQFLFEYFSETQRNKGNFPGRFSGRQFSNSRSEMNVSTLELGDSALYLCASSLVGGRDTDTQYFGPGTRLTVL.

The chain has TRBV27 and TRBJ2-1; 9 nucleotides align to TRBD1. The CDR3 has 18 amino acids. Trimming took 2 bases from V and 9 from J; bases not matched to a gene: 17. CDR1 and CDR2 from the germline V gene are MNHEY and SMNVEV (reference sequence). CDR3 loop: CASSLLWGEGTGLSEQFF. The CDR3 DNA is TGTGCCAGCAGTTTACTGTGGGGTGAGGGGACAGGGCTGAGTGAGCAGTTCTTC.

The V call is TRBV28, the J call TRBJ2-1, with 12 bases that match TRBD2. The CDR3 totals 20 residues. Germline V gene sequence: CDR1 MDHEN, CDR2 SYDVKM. J gave up 0 bases and V 8 bases, and 17 bases lay outside the gene matches. Written as DNA, the CDR3 is TGTGCCAGCTCTACTTTTGGGGGACTAGCGGGCGTGAGCTCCTACAATGAGCAGTTCTTC. This codes for CASSTFGGLAGVSSYNEQFF.

The rearrangement uses TRBV15 and TRBJ1-2; D unresolved. The CDR3 length is 13 residues. With 2 bases removed from V and 4 bases from J, the gap between germline ends came to 8 bases. The germline V gene has CDR1 LNHNV and CDR2 YYDKDF (reference sequence). CDR3 DNA: TGTGCCACCAGCAGAACCGGGTCCTATGGCTACACCTTC. Translated: CATSRTGSYGYTF. The full variable domain, its missing parts supplied by reference TRBV15 and TRBJ1-2, is DAMVIQNPRYQVTQFGKPVTLSCSQTLNHNVMYWYQQKSSQAPKLLFHYYDKDFNNEADTPDNFQSRRPNTSFCFLDIRSPGLGDTAMYLCATSRTGSYGYTFGSGTRLTVV.

The chain joins TRBV5-1 to TRBJ1-1; maybe TRBD1 (5 bases). Germline CDR1 reads SGHRS; CDR2 reads YFSETQ. CDR3 length: 14 amino acids. Trimming stripped 1 base from V and 1 base from J, with 8 bases between. CDR3 amino acids: CASSLLGTNTEAFF. In nucleotides, the CDR3 is TGCGCCAGCAGCTTGCTGGGGACGAACACTGAAGCTTTCTTT. The variable domain in full, completed from reference TRBV5-1 and TRBJ1-1, reads KAGVTQTPRYLIKTRGQQVTLSCSPISGHRSVSWYQQTPGQGLQFLFEYFSETQRNKGNFPGRFSGRQFSNSRSEMNVSTLELGDSALYLCASSLLGTNTEAFFGQGTRLTVV.